This T cell receptor beta chain was found in a study of T cell changes during pregnancy in multiple sclerosis. Data came from immunoSEQ multiplex PCR; TCRdb stores just in-frame clones and leaves some out. The sample carries about 42,000 clones, 91% recorded once. Germline values: CDR1 SGHTA, CDR2 FQGNSA. The CDR3 has 14 residues. V was trimmed by 2 bases and J by 3 bases, leaving 11 bases between them. The chain carries TRBV7-2 and TRBJ2-7; a possible D gene is TRBD1 (6 bases). This TCR came from a female donor with multiple sclerosis, enrolled in a pregnancy study. This material consisted of CD4+ T cells from peripheral blood mononuclear cells, taken before pregnancy. The CDR3 here is CASSLPQGIYEQYF. DNA for the CDR3: TGTGCCAGCAGCTTACCACAGGGTATCTACGAGCAGTACTTC.